This T cell receptor beta chain was documented in a study of blood T cell repertoires in COVID-19 (dated by TCRdb to the early 2020s). Turning to the overall study: Collaborator samples came from the United States, Italy and Spain and covered acute and convalescent phases of COVID-19. Where HLA class I and class II types were available, the types were taken from metadata supplied by the sample provider, not from assay-based typing. A freely available public database, intended as a resource for researchers studying the immune response to SARS-CoV-2, is where the repertoires were released. The prospective study material was composed of cDNA or gDNA derived from T cells, B-cell-depleted T cells, or PBMCs. Samples came from the ongoing ImmuneRACE study (first 160 participants) plus 1,254 subjects from 6 global collaborators. The dataset comprised deeply sampled blood TCRbeta repertoires from subjects exposed to, actively infected with, or recovered from COVID-19. The sample metadata nearly always contained a de-identified subject ID, COVID-19 status, age in years and sex. What the work shows at the level of the full study, not this receptor alone: Clinical and demographic metadata were provided uncurated, with the amount varying by source and participant.

The immunoSEQ Assay, a bias-controlled multiplex PCR, was used to amplify TCRbeta CDR3 regions from genomic DNA. As for how the authors treated the data: Within the assay, amplification of reference gene primers was used to estimate how many nucleated cells each sample contained. To quantify the absolute abundance of each unique TCRbeta CDR3 rearrangement, sequence reads were collapsed and filtered. For each sample, productive Simpson clonality was calculated as the square root of Simpson's diversity index across productive rearrangements. In its TCRdb copy, this immuneACCESS table keeps in-frame sequences only and misses some clones. Where compared with another copy, unresolved V genes explain less than half of these, and the others have no known cause. D and trimming come from the DNA, and the V and J calls and clone size come from that table. The sample records 75,000 to 100,000 clones, almost 85% of which are singletons. The leading ten clones occupy 5.5% to 7.5% of the sample.

As concerns this clone: What this receptor recognizes is not known. No base quality values were provided; no much bigger clone lies one nucleotide off. The same CDR3 also results from other DNA sequences found in this sample.

Collaborating institutions collected whole blood in K2EDTA tubes following their own protocols. For TCRbeta analysis, collaborators shipped samples in one of three forms: frozen whole blood, isolated PBMCs, or DNA extracted from either of those sample types. CDR1 is given as MNHNS and CDR2 as SASEGT, both from the germline V gene. Here V drops 3 bases and J drops 4 bases, and the junction holds 0 bases not matched to any gene. Reading from cysteine to phenylalanine, the CDR3 counts 15 amino acids. The only DNA kept is the CDR3, 45 bases in frame from the first base. Sequencing was done on a sample of peripheral blood. The origin of this receptor is a man aged 45-65 years with active or convalescent COVID-19. The sequence links TRBV6-1 to TRBJ2-3; 14 bases in the junction line up with TRBD2. The CDR3 in this case is CASSETSGGADTQYF. The nucleotides are TGTGCCAGCAGTGAGACTAGCGGGGGGGCAGATACGCAGTATTTT.